These 15 T cell receptor beta chains were all obtained from the same sample, sequenced in a study of blood T cell repertoires in COVID-19. Some clones are missing from TCRdb's copy, which holds only in-frame ones; the method was immunoSEQ multiplex PCR. The table shows hundreds of thousands of clones, with 80% to 90% occurring only once. The sequenced sample consisted of peripheral blood. The source of these receptors is a woman aged 40 to 55 with active or convalescent COVID-19.

This chain uses TRBV6-5 with TRBJ1-2; D may be TRBD1 (6 bases). From germline, CDR1 is MNHEY and CDR2 SVGAGI. The length of the CDR3 is 13 residues. The V gene lost 5 bases and the J gene lost 6 bases, with 13 bases spanning the gap. In DNA, the CDR3 is TGTGCCAGCAGTCCGACAGGCAGCAATGGCTACACCTTC. Translated: CASSPTGSNGYTF.

The J gene is TRBJ1-5, the V gene TRBV5-1; TRBD1 matches at 8 bases. The trim removed 0 bases at V and 6 bases at J, leaving 5 bases unmatched. CDR1 is SGHRS, CDR2 YFSETQ, per germline. This CDR3 has 15 residues. CDR3 region: CASSLGPTGGQPQHF. The CDR3, as DNA: TGCGCCAGCAGCTTGGGTCCTACAGGGGGTCAGCCCCAGCATTTT.

This clone has a single count. The chain is built from TRBV11-3 and TRBJ2-2; D perhaps matches TRBD2 (5 bases). The length of the CDR3 is 16 residues. Germline CDR1 and CDR2: SGHNT and YENEEA. V gave up 5 bases and J gave up 0 bases, with 13 bases separating them. CDR3 residues: CASSPGGAANTGELFF. CDR3 in DNA: TGTGCCAGCAGCCCCGGAGGAGCAGCGAACACCGGGGAGCTGTTTTTT.

This chain links TRBV5-1 with TRBJ1-6; 8 nucleotides align to TRBD1. V lost 2 bases and J lost 10; bases outside the gene matches: 8. The CDR3 contains 15 residues. The germline V gene has CDR1 SGHRS and CDR2 YFSETQ. The CDR3 sequence: CASSFETGGHSPLHF. The CDR3 region has the DNA TGCGCCAGCAGCTTCGAAACAGGGGGTCACTCACCCCTCCACTTT. Based on the CDR3 plus reference TRBV5-1 and TRBJ1-6, the full variable domain is KAGVTQTPRYLIKTRGQQVTLSCSPISGHRSVSWYQQTPGQGLQFLFEYFSETQRNKGNFPGRFSGRQFSNSRSEMNVSTLELGDSALYLCASSFETGGHSPLHFGNGTRLTVT.

In its sample, this clone was seen a few times. The J gene is TRBJ2-4, the V gene TRBV10-1; D is possibly TRBD1 (6 bases). This CDR3 comprises 17 residues. The V gene's germline CDR1 is WNHNN and CDR2 SYGVQD (reference sequence). V was trimmed by 7 bases and J by 2 bases, leaving 21 bases between them. CDR3 residues: CASTLYTRDMPKNIQYF. The DNA of the CDR3 is TGCGCCAGCACCCTCTACACCCGGGACATGCCCAAAAACATTCAGTACTTC.

Written as DNA, the CDR3 is TGTGCCAGCAGCCAAGCGGGACTAGCGGGGGCCCTGGAGGGGGAGCTGTTTTTT. Amino acids: CASSQAGLAGALEGELFF. The chain is built from TRBV4-2 and TRBJ2-2, with TRBD2 matching over 14 bases. Per the germline V gene, CDR1 is LGHNA and CDR2 is YNFKEQ. The ends lost 1 base at V and 8 bases at J; junction bases unmatched: 9. This CDR3 comprises 18 residues.

The chain couples TRBV29-1 to TRBJ2-5; D gene unclear. Between the trimmed V and J ends, which lost 4 bases and 1 base, there was a span of 4 bases. The CDR3 runs 11 residues. Germline CDR1 SQVTM, CDR2 ANQGSEA. The CDR3 loop reads CSVGSQETQYF. The CDR3 DNA is TGCAGCGTTGGCAGCCAAGAGACCCAGTACTTC.

The chain uses TRBV4-2 and TRBJ2-7; 9 nucleotides align to TRBD2. With V trimmed by 1 base and J by 4 bases, 5 bases remained unmatched. Germline V gene lookup returns CDR1 LGHNA and CDR2 YNFKEQ. CDR3 size: 15 residues. This CDR3 is CASSQGLADPYEQYF. In DNA form, the CDR3 reads TGTGCCAGCAGCCAAGGACTAGCGGATCCTTACGAGCAGTACTTC.

The chain carries TRBV29-1 and TRBJ1-2; 8 bases are a match to TRBD1. The junction had 2 bases not matched to a gene; V was cut back by 3 bases and J by 2 bases. The length of the CDR3 is 13 residues. Per the germline V gene, CDR1 is SQVTM and CDR2 is ANQGSEA. CDR3 amino acids: CSVEGQENYGYTF. CDR3 in DNA: TGCAGCGTTGAGGGACAGGAAAACTATGGCTACACCTTC. The entire variable domain, with the rest obtained from reference TRBV29-1 and TRBJ1-2, is as follows: SAVISQKPSRDICQRGTSLTIQCQVDSQVTMMFWYRQQPGQSLTLIATANQGSEATYESGFVIDKFPISRPNLTFSTLTVSNMSPEDSSIYLCSVEGQENYGYTFGSGTRLTVV.

The J gene is TRBJ1-1, the V gene TRBV6-2 or TRBV6-3; a possible D gene is TRBD1 (5 bases). This CDR3 comprises 17 residues. The V gene lost 6 bases and the J gene lost 0 bases, with 20 bases spanning the gap. Germline V gene data show CDR1 as MNHEY and CDR2 as SVGEGT. CDR3 amino acids: CASRYTTAGHMNTEAFF. CDR3 DNA sequence: TGTGCCAGCAGGTACACTACGGCAGGACACATGAACACTGAAGCTTTCTTT.

The rearrangement links TRBV3-1 (or the pseudogene TRBV3-2) to TRBJ1-2; tentative D call: TRBD1 (5 bases). The V and J ends lost 3 bases and 4 bases respectively, with 15 bases between them. CDR1 and CDR2 (germline): LGHDT, YNNKEL (reference sequence). There are 15 residues in the CDR3. The CDR3 here is CASSQREQELYGYTF. CDR3 nucleotide sequence: TGTGCCAGCAGCCAGCGAGAACAGGAGCTCTATGGCTACACCTTC.

The chain carries TRBV5-4 and TRBJ1-2; TRBD1 agrees at 7 bases. V lost 4 bases, J lost 3 bases, and 12 bases stayed unmatched. This CDR3 has 16 residues. In germline, CDR1 is SGHNT, CDR2 YYREEE (reference sequence). In nucleotides, the CDR3 is TGTGCCAGCAGCACCCGCCCCGGCAGGGGGGACTATGGCTACACCTTC. As protein: CASSTRPGRGDYGYTF.

This rearrangement joins TRBV4-3 to TRBJ2-5; 8 bases line up with TRBD2. The V gene's germline CDR1 is LGHNA and CDR2 YSLEER. With 0 bases clipped from V and 2 bases from J, the junction kept 8 bases outside the gene matches. This CDR3 has 17 residues. The DNA for the CDR3 is TGCGCCAGCAGCCAAGATAGGGGCGGGGGGCCACAAGAGACCCAGTACTTC. This sequence encodes CASSQDRGGGPQETQYF.

V usage is TRBV4-1 and J usage is TRBJ2-3, with D hard to call. Germline V CDR1 and CDR2: MGHRA, YSYEKL. The CDR3 has 16 amino acids. The V end was cut by 0 bases, the J end by 0 bases, with 10 bases between. This CDR3 reads CASSQDPGSSTDTQYF. CDR3 DNA: TGCGCCAGCAGCCAAGACCCAGGCAGTAGCACAGATACGCAGTATTTT.

This chain links TRBV5-1 with TRBJ1-5; weak D call: TRBD1 (6 bases). Germline assignment: CDR1 SGHRS and CDR2 YFSETQ. The CDR3 totals 15 residues. Between the trimmed V and J ends, which lost 0 bases and 8 bases, there was a span of 15 bases. The chain's CDR3 is CASSLGGQGSEPQHF. CDR3 DNA: TGCGCCAGCAGCTTGGGGGGGCAGGGGTCGGAGCCCCAGCATTTT.